This TCR beta chain derives from a study of cytomegalovirus exposure and HLA in healthy donors (dated by TCRdb to about 2017). Regarding the study in general: In an earlier analysis of under 750 of the donors, 276 Gb of sequence data and 95 million to 130 million unique TCR beta sequences from 150 million to 200 million T cells were reported. An early release that covered some 640 HLA-typed donors contained approximately 290 gigabases of sequencing data and some 87 million unique TCR sequences. Among the approximately 400 genotyped donors, around 81% belonged to the genetic ancestry cluster associated with self-reported Caucasian donors. The study aimed to test whether cataloging public T cell receptors could reveal signatures of past pathogen exposure. Using immunosequencing, the study profiled T cell repertoires from fewer than 700 subjects and related those repertoires to cytomegalovirus serostatus. Along with the roughly 700-subject first cohort, a separate validation cohort of around 120 different subjects was used. The study combined high-throughput TCR immunosequencing, statistical association of individual TCRs with disease status, and machine learning to predict cytomegalovirus infection status. A later analysis re-analyzed previously published TCR beta repertoires from about 730 donors and added high-resolution HLA genotyping to study TCR occurrence patterns. Rather than using new phenotypic data, the later analysis identified candidate immune exposures from TCR beta sequences and from how often those sequences occurred across donors. An earlier analysis of around 640 of the donors used high-throughput TCR beta sequencing to judge whether each TCR beta V gene segment behaved as functional or pseudogenic. Donor age, sex, ethnicity and CMV serostatus were compiled alongside the repertoire data. A later genetic analysis used genome-wide SNP genotypes for about 55% of the 666 donors, treating that subset as a discovery cohort. All discovery cohort repertoires had been generated on a single sequencing platform. Class I and class II HLA loci were covered by the typing at four-digit resolution. Typing coverage varied by locus: roughly 629-630 donors for A, B, C, DRB1 and DQB1; about 520 for DQA1; about 570 for DPA1; more than 450 for DPB1. A handful of DR-DQ haplotypes were handled as single units for association and clustering because linkage in the cohort was strong. Among 300 to 500 genotyped donors of the cohort, an average of around 250,000 unique TCR beta nucleotide sequences was sequenced per donor, of which roughly 18% were non-productive.

The library relied on the immunoSEQ multiplex PCR assay. For the multiplex PCR, a mixture combining 60 forward primers for TCR Vbeta segments and 13 reverse primers for TCR Jbeta segments was used. The CDR3 region of rearranged TCR beta genes was amplified from genomic DNA by a multiplex PCR assay. The Illumina HiSeq System was used to sequence the amplified TCR beta libraries as 87-base-pair reads. Per the original workflow: A later analysis counted approximately 84 million unique TCR beta chains across the 666 repertoires, and about 10 million of these chains were shared by at least two donors. Raw reads were error-corrected and collapsed into unique sequences with a nearest-neighbor algorithm that merged closely related sequences to remove PCR and sequencing errors. CDR3 sequences were aligned to IMGT reference sequences to assign V, D and J gene segments. For a sequence to be retained, a match of at least six nucleotides to both a V gene segment and a J gene segment was required. Rearrangements were called productive when the CDR3 lacked stop codons and stayed in frame with V and J; all others were non-productive. Following IMGT convention, CDR3 was defined as the stretch from the second conserved V-encoded cysteine to the conserved J-encoded phenylalanine. The earlier analysis of some 600 of the donors excluded sequences that lacked an unambiguous match to a single V gene segment. An earlier analysis of several hundred of the donors called V segments functional above 56.7% productive rearrangements and segregating when the between-donor standard deviation exceeded 5%. A statistical classification framework was built to diagnose cytomegalovirus status from the catalog of TCR beta chain sequences. In a later analysis, TCR nucleotide sequences were compared against IMGT/GENE-DB human TR gene sequences so that V and J genes could be assigned. In a later analysis, CDR3 sequences and most-parsimonious VDJ recombination scenarios were assigned using the TCRdist pipeline. In a later analysis, every TCR beta chain was defined by the combination of its CDR3 amino acid sequence and its V-gene family, and reads without a unique V-gene family were dropped. To address suspected cross-contamination and a sequencing artifact, a later analysis removed some 620 highly shared, low-generation-probability nucleotide sequences. In a later analysis, a clonal expansion index was calculated for each public chain from normalized within-repertoire ranks of inferred template counts. In a later analysis, generation probabilities were computed using a VDJ recombination model fitted to out-of-frame rearrangements, and the results were checked against IGoR. A later analysis scored TCR-TCR, TCR-HLA and TCR-CMV co-occurrence with hypergeometric tests, applying a repertoire-size bias correction to TCR pairs. A later analysis estimated false discovery rates by permuting HLA or CMV assignments 20 times. In a later analysis, co-occurring TCRs were grouped with DBSCAN, and TCRdist sequence similarity was added when clustering was performed within HLA-allele-positive subsets. Repertoires with fewer than 30,000 or more than 120,000 public chains were left out of co-occurrence clustering, as were a few repertoires with anomalous nucleotide sharing. TCRdb holds this immuneACCESS table with in-frame rearrangements only. Some clones are missing; in checked studies, unresolved V genes explain under half, and the rest has no known cause. The V and J calls and clone size come from that table; D and trimming were worked out from the DNA. The sample includes some 160,000 clones, with more than 65% observed a single time. The leading ten clones occupy 1% to 1.5% of the sample.

From cysteine to phenylalanine, the CDR3 is 14 amino acids long. The retained sequence is limited to the CDR3, 42 bases, with the frame set at the first base. CDR1 is given as KGHSH and CDR2 as LQKENI, both from the germline V gene. V drops 4 bases and J drops 2 bases, leaving 11 bases in between. About this clone itself: What this receptor recognizes is not known. Base-call qualities are not available, and no considerably larger clone is one nucleotide away.

The full study reports these points: In a later analysis, most CMV-associated TCR beta chains were found to appear HLA-restricted, with HLA associations seemingly driven largely by CMV exposure. According to a later analysis, TCR association rates differed among HLA loci, with DRB1 alleles showing the most associated TCRs and HLA-C alleles showing the fewest. In a later analysis, HLA-associated TCR beta chains were found to be more clonally expanded and to have lower generation probabilities than equally common non-associated chains. Assigning TCR associations to individual alleles was difficult when HLA alleles, especially DR and DQ, strongly co-occurred. Because counts were too low, approximately 15 rarely observed V segments, including chromosome 9 orphons, were excluded from the earlier analysis of fewer than 650 of the donors. A further reported finding was that TCR beta sequences accurately predicted the HLA-A and HLA-B alleles for most subjects in the first cohort. CMV serostatus was the only immune exposure information available for the cohort. Cytomegalovirus status was reported to be diagnosed by the classifier with high specificity and sensitivity in both the original and validation cohorts. Some IMGT-functional V segments, including TRBV6-2 and TRBV6-3, could not be distinguished by the 87-base-pair reads and were therefore excluded. In an earlier analysis of some 500 of the donors, most TCR beta V segments appeared in productive rearrangements about 87% or about 30% of the time, broadly matching IMGT annotations. Correlated functional status among segregating V segments might be attributable to linkage disequilibrium, but an unknown experimental factor could not be ruled out. According to a later genetic analysis, donors in an Asian-associated ancestry cluster had fewer N-insertions in productive TCRs than the roughly 700-donor mean. A later genetic analysis associated a missense DCLRE1C variant with V-gene and J-gene trimming of TCR beta chains, and an independent cohort replicated the association. A total of 164 TCR beta chains were listed by the study as associated with cytomegalovirus. In vitro tests confirmed that three of the cytomegalovirus-associated TCR beta chains recognize cytomegalovirus antigens. Roughly uniform sequencing depth across donors was assumed in presence/absence analyses, although this assumption may not hold. Several of the top co-occurrence clusters appeared to be linked to parvovirus B19, influenza, CMV and Epstein-Barr virus, according to a later analysis. A cluster of highly shared sequence variants was judged likely to represent a technical artifact of the sequencing pipeline. Because HLA typing was missing for some donors at each locus, association tests included only the typed subset. It was suggested by the authors that the approach could potentially be generalized to other disease states and immunological phenotypes. While some public TCRs were present in many individuals, most TCR sequences turned up only very rarely across donors. A later analysis associated around 16,000 TCR beta sequences with specific HLA alleles at a false discovery rate of 0.05. The cohort was sequenced for TCR beta chains only, and without alpha or paired-chain data the features that could be detected were limited.

The cohort consisted of hundreds of healthy bone marrow donors. At the time of sampling, all cohort members were nominally healthy, though unrecorded immune exposures were likely present. The donor was CMV seropositive and was included in the group of 250 to 300 seropositive cohort members. Each donor provided a peripheral blood sample, and peripheral blood mononuclear cells were used for TCR beta sequencing. The Qiagen DNeasy Blood Extraction Kit was used to extract genomic DNA from the blood cell samples. This receptor was obtained from a man aged 45-65 years in good health and CMV-seropositive. The rearranged chain carries TRBV18 and TRBJ1-2, and possibly TRBD1, on 6 matching bases. The sequencing input was PBMCs. The sequence in DNA is TGTGCCAGCTCACGGGGAACAGGGAACTATGGCTACACCTTC. Its amino acids are CASSRGTGNYGYTF.